These 17 T cell receptor beta chains originate from one sample sequenced in a study of response to subunit inactivated influenza vaccine. TCRdb re-called the RT-PCR reads with MiXCR, one entry per CDR3 protein. The sample records around 250,000 distinct CDR3 sequences, 12% being singletons. The specimen comprised non-naive T cells sorted from PBMCs, sampled 14 to 15 days before vaccination. All receptors come from a man aged 45-65 years who received an inactivated influenza vaccine.

The CDR3 DNA reads as TGTGCCAGCAGTGAGGGGGGCTCGTACGAGCAGTACTTC. Residues: CASSEGGSYEQYF. The chain uses TRBV6-1 and TRBJ2-7; D assignment may be TRBD1 or TRBD2 (6 bases each). The length of the CDR3 is 13 residues. V lost 3 bases, J lost 4 bases, and 10 bases lay in between. Germline CDR1 reads MNHNS; CDR2 reads SASEGT.

This rearrangement joins TRBV5-1 to TRBJ2-7; the match to TRBD1 covers 9 bases. V trimming: 7 bases; J trimming: 4 bases; junction bases outside the gene matches: 9. This CDR3 contains 14 residues. The V gene's germline CDR1 is SGHRS and CDR2 YFSETQ. Here the CDR3 reads CASGRGGQGYEQYF. The CDR3 nucleotides are TGCGCCAGCGGAAGGGGGGGACAGGGATACGAGCAGTACTTC.

The chain links TRBV27 to TRBJ2-3; D is uncertain. The length of the CDR3 is 14 residues. The germline V gene has CDR1 MNHEY and CDR2 SMNVEV (reference sequence). V lost 1 base, J lost 4 bases, and 9 bases lay in between. The CDR3 loop is CASSLLVEADTQYF. In DNA form, the CDR3 reads TGTGCCAGCAGTTTATTGGTAGAAGCAGATACGCAGTATTTT.

This clonotype was picked up a small number of times. The chain joins TRBV5-4 to TRBJ2-1, with a weak D call TRBD2 (5 bases). V was cut by 4 bases and J by 3 bases, with 14 bases left in between. The germline CDR1 and CDR2 sequences are SGHNT and YYREEE (reference sequence). CDR3 length: 15 residues. The CDR3 DNA reads as TGTGCCAGCAGCGGCCGGTCGGGATTCTACAATGAGCAGTTCTTC. This gives the protein CASSGRSGFYNEQFF.

This clonotype was counted at least ten times. This chain uses TRBV6-2 or TRBV6-3 with TRBJ2-7; TRBD1 matches at 10 bases. J was trimmed by 3 bases and V by 7 bases; bases with no gene match: 3. Germline CDR1 and CDR2: MNHEY and SVGEGT. There are 13 residues in the CDR3. The CDR3: CASTRDRGYEQYF. The DNA of the CDR3 is TGTGCCAGCACCCGGGACAGGGGCTACGAGCAGTACTTC.

V usage is TRBV20-1 and J usage is TRBJ2-1, with D unclear. Germline V gives CDR1 DFQATT, CDR2 SNEGSKA (reference sequence). The CDR3 has 15 amino acids. The germline V and J ends were trimmed by 1 base and 2 bases, with 12 bases remaining between them. CDR3: CSARGVGVAYNEQFF. The CDR3 DNA sequence: TGCAGTGCTAGAGGAGTTGGAGTAGCCTACAATGAGCAGTTCTTC.

The chain links TRBV4-2 to TRBJ2-1; D might be TRBD2 (7 bases). The V and J ends lost 0 bases and 10 bases respectively, with 16 bases between them. The CDR3 covers 15 residues. Germline CDR1 reads LGHNA; CDR2 reads YNFKEQ. The CDR3 sequence: CASSQEDRRRGEQFF. CDR3 nucleotide sequence: TGTGCCAGCAGCCAAGAAGACAGGAGGCGGGGGGAGCAGTTCTTC.

Comments on this clonotype: A junction boundary mismatches the germline segment, possibly from a read error. This chain links TRBV3-1 with TRBJ2-1; 9 bases fit TRBD1. CDR1 is LGHDT, CDR2 YNNKEL, per germline (reference sequence). The CDR3 totals 15 residues. CDR3 protein: CATSRPGQGYNEQFF. CDR3 sequence (DNA): TGTGCCACCAGCCGACCGGGACAGGGATACAATGAGCAGTTCTTC.

The chain combines TRBV20-1 with TRBJ2-1; tentatively, D is TRBD1 (6 bases). This CDR3 has 16 residues. CDR1 and CDR2 (germline): DFQATT, SNEGSKA (reference sequence). The ends were cut back, 0 bases at V and 1 base at J, with 13 bases in the middle. The CDR3 DNA reads TGCAGTGCTAGAGATGTGGGCAGGGGATCCTACAATGAGCAGTTCTTC. The encoded protein is CSARDVGRGSYNEQFF.

This clonotype was counted between two and nine times. This sequence joins TRBV24-1 and TRBJ2-2; D gene unclear. CDR1 and CDR2 (germline): KGHDR, SFDVKD. This CDR3 has 11 residues. The ends were cut back, 9 bases at V and 7 bases at J, with 8 bases in the middle. CDR3 loop: CATGNYGELFF. The CDR3 DNA is TGTGCCACCGGAAACTACGGGGAGCTGTTTTTT.

The chain links TRBV13 to TRBJ2-1, with unresolved D. V lost 5 bases and J 8 bases, leaving 16 bases between the germline ends. Germline CDR1 reads PRHDT; CDR2 reads FYEKMQ (reference sequence). The CDR3 sequence is 14 residues long. The chain's CDR3 is CASSTKFPGDEQFF. The CDR3, as DNA: TGTGCCAGCAGCACAAAATTCCCAGGCGATGAGCAGTTCTTC.

The rearrangement links TRBV7-9 to TRBJ2-1; D is undetermined. CDR3 size: 11 residues. Germline V gives CDR1 SEHNR, CDR2 FQNEAQ (reference sequence). Trimming cost V 4 bases and J 8 bases, with 6 bases left between them. CDR3 DNA: TGTGCCAGCAGCTCTGGGTATGAGCAGTTCTTC. The encoded protein is CASSSGYEQFF.

The V and J genes are TRBV4-3 and TRBJ2-3, with D unclear. The germline V and J ends were trimmed by 2 bases and 0 bases, with 6 bases remaining between them. CDR1 is LGHNA and CDR2 is YSLEER in the germline V gene. There are 14 residues in the CDR3. The CDR3 spells CASSQQDSTDTQYF. The CDR3 DNA sequence: TGCGCCAGCAGCCAACAGGACAGCACAGATACGCAGTATTTT.

The chain combines TRBV4-3 with TRBJ2-1, with TRBD2 matching over 14 bases. CDR1 LGHNA and CDR2 YSLEER come from the germline V gene. V was clipped by 0 bases and J by 9 bases; unmatched bases: 7. The length of the CDR3 is 17 residues. The DNA for the CDR3 is TGCGCCAGCAGCCAAGAAGGACTAGCGGGGGGTCCTTCTGAGCAGTTCTTC. As protein: CASSQEGLAGGPSEQFF.

This clonotype was observed a few times. The chain recombines TRBV27 with TRBJ2-5, with D possibly being TRBD1 or TRBD2 (5 bases each). V lost 3 bases and J lost 3, with 11 bases in between. The CDR3 totals 14 residues. In germline, CDR1 is MNHEY, CDR2 SMNVEV (reference sequence). CDR3 DNA sequence: TGTGCCAGCAGTTTTTTGGGGGTCGAAGAGACCCAGTACTTC. Protein sequence: CASSFLGVEETQYF.

This clonotype appeared many times. The gene calls are TRBV29-1 and TRBJ1-5; D might be TRBD1 (6 bases). CDR3 length: 13 residues. Trimming took off 4 bases at V and 3 bases at J, with 10 bases between the two ends. Germline V gene sequence: CDR1 SQVTM, CDR2 ANQGSEA. In DNA, the CDR3 is TGCAGCGTTGCCACAGGGTTCAATCAGCCCCAGCATTTT. Translation: CSVATGFNQPQHF.

The chain joins TRBV20-1 to TRBJ2-7, with D maybe TRBD1 (5 bases). Germline V lookup: CDR1 DFQATT, CDR2 SNEGSKA (reference sequence). The CDR3 sequence is 14 residues long. The V end was cut by 4 bases, the J end by 2 bases, with 15 bases between. CDR3 loop: CSAKLTAHPYEQYF. DNA for the CDR3: TGCAGTGCTAAGCTGACAGCTCACCCCTACGAGCAGTACTTC.